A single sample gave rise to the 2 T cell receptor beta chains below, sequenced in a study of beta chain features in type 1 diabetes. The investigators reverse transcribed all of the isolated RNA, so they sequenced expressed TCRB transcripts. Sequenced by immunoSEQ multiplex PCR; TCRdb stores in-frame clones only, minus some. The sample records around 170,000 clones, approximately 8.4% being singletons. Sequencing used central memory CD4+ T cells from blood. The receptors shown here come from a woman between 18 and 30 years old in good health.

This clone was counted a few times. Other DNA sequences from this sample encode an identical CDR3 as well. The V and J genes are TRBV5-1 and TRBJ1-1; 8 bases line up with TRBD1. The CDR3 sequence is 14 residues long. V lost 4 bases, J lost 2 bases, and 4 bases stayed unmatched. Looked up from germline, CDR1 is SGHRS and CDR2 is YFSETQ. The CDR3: CASSLGTGNTEAFF. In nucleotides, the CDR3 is TGCGCCAGCAGCCTCGGGACAGGTAACACTGAAGCTTTCTTT.

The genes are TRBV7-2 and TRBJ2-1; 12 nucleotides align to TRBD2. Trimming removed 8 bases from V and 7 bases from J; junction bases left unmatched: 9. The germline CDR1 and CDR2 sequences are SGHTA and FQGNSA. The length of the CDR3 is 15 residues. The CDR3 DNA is TGTGCCAGCGGCCCGACTAGCGGGGGAGGTAATGAGCAGTTCTTC. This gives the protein CASGPTSGGGNEQFF.